The next 15 T cell receptor beta chains were all read from a single sample in a study of Ad26.COV2.S vaccination and SARS-CoV-2 variants. Treatment here: roughly 20 received Ad26.COV2.S at low or high dose, single or two shots; 5 received placebo; per-sample allocation not given. On day 63 after the first injection, vaccine and placebo recipients gave samples. Clones were read by immunoSEQ multiplex PCR, and TCRdb kept only the in-frame ones, dropping some. Of roughly 700,000 clones listed, roughly nine tenths are singletons. The input for sequencing was peripheral blood, taken in a trial of Ad26.COV2.S vaccine versus placebo. The receptors here all came from a person aged 18 to 65 who received the Ad26.COV2.S COVID-19 vaccine or a placebo.

V gene TRBV19 combines with J gene TRBJ2-7; D may be TRBD1 or TRBD2 (6 bases each). Trimming pared 5 bases from V and 4 bases from J, leaving 21 bases between. The CDR3 has 16 residues. Germline-derived CDR1 and CDR2 are LNHDA and SQIVND (reference sequence). The CDR3 spells CASSPSPGAATYEQYF. CDR3 coding DNA: TGTGCCAGTAGTCCATCTCCGGGGGCGGCCACATACGAGCAGTACTTC.

The chain recombines TRBV7-3 with TRBJ2-5; the D gene is possibly TRBD2 (5 bases). The CDR3 has 13 residues. CDR1 and CDR2 (germline): SGHTA, FQGTGA. V was cut by 1 base and J by 5 bases, with 8 bases left in between. For the CDR3, the DNA is TGTGCCAGCAGCTTAAGTTGGGAGGAGACCCAGTACTTC. This codes for CASSLSWEETQYF.

V and J are TRBV29-1 and TRBJ2-1, with TRBD2 matching 9 bases. CDR1 and CDR2 from the germline V gene are SQVTM and ANQGSEA. Trimming removed 2 bases from V and 6 bases from J; junction bases left unmatched: 5. The CDR3 has 14 residues. DNA of the CDR3: TGCAGCGTTGAACGGGCGGGGGGGAGCAATGAGCAGTTCTTC. Translating it yields CSVERAGGSNEQFF.

The rearrangement links TRBV25-1 to TRBJ1-1, with TRBD1 matching 7 bases. Germline lookup yields CDR1 MGHDK and CDR2 SYGVNS. The junction had 5 bases not matched to a gene; V was cut back by 1 base and J by 3 bases. The CDR3 contains 15 residues. DNA of the CDR3: TGTGCCAGCAGTGAATCCCAGGGGGGCCACACTGAAGCTTTCTTT. Translation gives CASSESQGGHTEAFF.

The genes are TRBV10-3 and TRBJ1-3; TRBD1 might be the D (5 bases). V lost 3 bases and J 0 bases, leaving 15 bases between the germline ends. Looked up from germline, CDR1 is ENHRY and CDR2 is SYGVKD. The CDR3 length is 17 residues. The CDR3 region is CAISEGVTAASGNTIYF. CDR3 DNA sequence: TGTGCCATCAGTGAAGGGGTGACAGCCGCCTCTGGAAACACCATATATTTT.

This sequence joins TRBV3-1 (or the pseudogene TRBV3-2) and TRBJ1-1; tentative D call: TRBD1 (5 bases). This CDR3 has 11 residues. Germline assignment: CDR1 LGHDT and CDR2 YNNKEL (reference sequence). Deletions cut 1 base from V and 11 bases from J, with 8 bases between. The CDR3 DNA is TGTGCCAGCAGCCAAGGGGGGATCGCTTTCTTT. Its translation is CASSQGGIAFF.

The chain joins TRBV10-3 to TRBJ2-7; D is tentatively TRBD1 or TRBD2 (5 bases each). V dropped 11 bases and J dropped 3 bases, with 20 bases sitting between them. In germline, CDR1 is ENHRY, CDR2 SYGVKD. The CDR3 contains 14 residues. CDR3 bases: TGTGCCTCCACGACTGGGACCTCCTTCTACGAGCAGTACTTC. This encodes CASTTGTSFYEQYF.

The J gene is TRBJ2-1, the V gene TRBV19, with a tentative D call TRBD2 (6 bases). The CDR3 spans 16 residues. Trimming shortened V by 3 bases and J by 3 bases, and 15 bases separated the two germline ends. Germline CDR1 and CDR2: LNHDA and SQIVND (reference sequence). CDR3 DNA sequence: TGTGCCAGTAGTATTACCGGGAGCGGCTTCTACAATGAGCAGTTCTTC. It specifies CASSITGSGFYNEQFF.

The chain carries TRBV10-2 and TRBJ2-3; D perhaps matches TRBD2 (6 bases). This CDR3 region has 15 residues. Germline V gives CDR1 WSHSY, CDR2 SAAADI. Deletions cut 3 bases from V and 2 bases from J, with 12 bases between. In DNA, the CDR3 is TGCGCCAGCAGTGATGAGACTAGTAACACAGATACGCAGTATTTT. Its translation: CASSDETSNTDTQYF.

V is TRBV5-1 and J is TRBJ1-2; 8 bases fit TRBD1. V was clipped by 0 bases and J by 2 bases; unmatched bases: 9. This CDR3 has 17 residues. Germline V gene lookup returns CDR1 SGHRS and CDR2 YFSETQ. CDR3 nucleotide sequence: TGCGCCAGCAGCTTGGCCCCCCCCGACAGGGGAAACTATGGCTACACCTTC. Its translation is CASSLAPPDRGNYGYTF.

This sequence joins TRBV4-2 and TRBJ2-3; TRBD2 matches 10 bases. V lost 2 bases, J lost 4 bases, and 21 bases stayed unmatched. Germline V gene lookup returns CDR1 LGHNA and CDR2 YNFKEQ. This CDR3 spans 21 amino acids. The CDR3: CASSQRAGTSDPRRLADTQYF. Written as DNA, the CDR3 is TGTGCCAGCAGCCAACGGGCCGGGACTAGCGACCCGAGGAGGTTAGCAGATACGCAGTATTTT.

The chain is built from TRBV9 and TRBJ2-3; D is possibly TRBD2 (5 bases). The CDR3 has 14 residues. V lost 0 bases and J lost 5, with 10 bases in between. The V gene's germline CDR1 is SGDLS and CDR2 YYNGEE. DNA for the CDR3: TGTGCCAGCAGCGTAGAACTAGGCCAAGATACGCAGTATTTT. This gives the protein CASSVELGQDTQYF.

V is TRBV6-5 and J is TRBJ1-1; no definite D call. The CDR3 is 14 residues long. Trimming removed 0 bases at V and 1 base at J, with 6 bases between. Germline lookup yields CDR1 MNHEY and CDR2 SVGAGI. CDR3 region: CASSYSTPNTEAFF. The CDR3 nucleotides read TGTGCCAGCAGTTACTCGACACCGAACACTGAAGCTTTCTTT.

The rearrangement uses TRBV27 and TRBJ2-7, with D unresolved. The germline CDR1 and CDR2 sequences are MNHEY and SMNVEV (reference sequence). CDR3 length: 16 residues. V was cut by 5 bases and J by 0 bases, with 17 bases left in between. The CDR3 here is CASSPLGPRSSYEQYF. The CDR3 region has the DNA TGTGCCAGCAGTCCGCTAGGTCCGAGGAGCTCCTACGAGCAGTACTTC.

The V gene is TRBV24-1, the J gene TRBJ2-5; 7 nucleotides align to TRBD1. The germline V gene encodes CDR1 KGHDR and CDR2 SFDVKD. J was trimmed by 2 bases and V by 3 bases; bases with no gene match: 5. This CDR3 is built from 15 residues. This chain's CDR3 is CATSDRTGIQETQYF. The CDR3, as DNA: TGTGCCACCAGTGATCGGACAGGAATACAAGAGACCCAGTACTTC.